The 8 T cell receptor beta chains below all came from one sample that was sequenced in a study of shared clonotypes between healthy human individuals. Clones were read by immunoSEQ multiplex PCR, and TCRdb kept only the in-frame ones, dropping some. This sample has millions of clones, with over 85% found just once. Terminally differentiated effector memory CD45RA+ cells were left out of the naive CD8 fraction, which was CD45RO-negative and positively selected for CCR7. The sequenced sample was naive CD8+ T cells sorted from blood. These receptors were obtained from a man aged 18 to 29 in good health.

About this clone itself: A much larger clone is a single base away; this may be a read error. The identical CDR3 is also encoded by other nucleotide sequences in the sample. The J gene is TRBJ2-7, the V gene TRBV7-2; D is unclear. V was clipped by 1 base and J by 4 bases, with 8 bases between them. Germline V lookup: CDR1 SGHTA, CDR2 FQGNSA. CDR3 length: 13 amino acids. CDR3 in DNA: TGTGCCAGCAGCTTAGGGCTGGGGTACGAGCAGTACTTC. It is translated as CASSLGLGYEQYF.

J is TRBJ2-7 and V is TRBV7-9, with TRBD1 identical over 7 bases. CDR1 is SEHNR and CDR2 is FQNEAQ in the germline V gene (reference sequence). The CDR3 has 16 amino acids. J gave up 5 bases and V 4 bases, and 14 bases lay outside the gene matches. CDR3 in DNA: TGTGCCAGCAGCTCACCGGGACAGCTAGTCTTCGACGAGCAGTACTTC. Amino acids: CASSSPGQLVFDEQYF.

The CDR3 DNA reads TGCGCCAGCAGCCAACGGGACGGGTCTACGCCCCAGCATTTT. Protein sequence: CASSQRDGSTPQHF. V usage is TRBV4-1 and J usage is TRBJ1-5; a possible D gene is TRBD1 (5 bases). This CDR3 is built from 14 residues. V was cut by 2 bases and J by 9 bases, with 14 bases left in between. In germline, CDR1 is MGHRA, CDR2 YSYEKL.

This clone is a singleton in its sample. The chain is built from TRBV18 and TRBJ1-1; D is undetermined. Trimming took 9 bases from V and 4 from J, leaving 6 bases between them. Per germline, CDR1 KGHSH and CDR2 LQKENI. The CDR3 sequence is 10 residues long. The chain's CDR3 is CASRGTEAFF. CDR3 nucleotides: TGTGCCAGTCGGGGCACTGAAGCTTTCTTT.

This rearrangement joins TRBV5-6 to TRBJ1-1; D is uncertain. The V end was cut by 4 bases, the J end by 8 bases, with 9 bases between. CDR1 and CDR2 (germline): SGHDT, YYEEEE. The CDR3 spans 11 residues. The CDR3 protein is CASSVVGEAFF. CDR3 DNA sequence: TGTGCCAGCAGCGTGGTTGGAGAAGCTTTCTTT.

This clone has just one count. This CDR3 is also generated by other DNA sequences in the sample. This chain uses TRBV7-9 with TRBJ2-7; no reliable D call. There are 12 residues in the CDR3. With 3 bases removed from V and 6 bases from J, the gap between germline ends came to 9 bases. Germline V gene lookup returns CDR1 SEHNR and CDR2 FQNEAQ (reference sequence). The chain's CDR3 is CASSFGALEQYF. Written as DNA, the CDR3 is TGTGCCAGCAGCTTTGGAGCTCTCGAGCAGTACTTC. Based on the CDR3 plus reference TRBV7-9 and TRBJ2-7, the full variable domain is DTGVSQNPRHKITKRGQNVTFRCDPISEHNRLYWYRQTLGQGPEFLTYFQNEAQLEKSRLLSDRFSAERPKGSFSTLEIQRTEQGDSAMYLCASSFGALEQYFGPGTRLTVT.

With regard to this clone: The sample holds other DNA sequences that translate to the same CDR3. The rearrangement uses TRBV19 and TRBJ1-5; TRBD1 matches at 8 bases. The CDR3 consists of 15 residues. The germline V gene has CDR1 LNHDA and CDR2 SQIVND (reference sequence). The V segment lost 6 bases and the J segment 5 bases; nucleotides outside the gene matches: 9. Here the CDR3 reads CASSTMDREDQPQHF. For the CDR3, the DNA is TGTGCCAGTAGCACAATGGACAGGGAGGATCAGCCCCAGCATTTT.

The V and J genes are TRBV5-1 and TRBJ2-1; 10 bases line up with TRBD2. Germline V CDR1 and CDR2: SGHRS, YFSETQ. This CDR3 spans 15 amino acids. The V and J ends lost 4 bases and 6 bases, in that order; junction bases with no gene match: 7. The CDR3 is CASSLAGVHRNEQFF. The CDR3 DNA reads TGCGCCAGCAGCCTAGCGGGGGTACATCGCAATGAGCAGTTCTTC. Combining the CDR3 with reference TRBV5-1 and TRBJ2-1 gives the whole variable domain KAGVTQTPRYLIKTRGQQVTLSCSPISGHRSVSWYQQTPGQGLQFLFEYFSETQRNKGNFPGRFSGRQFSNSRSEMNVSTLELGDSALYLCASSLAGVHRNEQFFGPGTRLTVL.